The sequence of this T cell receptor beta chain was determined in a study of cytomegalovirus exposure and HLA in healthy donors. This clone was recorded only once. What it binds is not known. General study points: A later look showed TCR association rates differing by HLA locus, highest for DRB1 and lowest for HLA-C. Analyses of presence and absence presupposed an approximately uniform sequencing depth across donors.

With 60 Vbeta and 13 Jbeta primers, the PCR was carried out. Assay used: immunoSEQ multiplex PCR; TCRdb lists only in-frame clones, some missing. The sample lists about 150,000 clones; roughly 90% were seen once. With 6 bases removed from V and 2 bases from J, the gap between germline ends came to 14 bases. This CDR3 has 15 residues. Germline V gene data show CDR1 as SEHNR and CDR2 as FQNEAQ (reference sequence). The specimen sequenced was PBMCs. This sequence was found in a woman aged 40-49 years in good health and CMV-seronegative. The chain couples TRBV7-9 to TRBJ1-5; a weak D match, TRBD1 (5 bases). CDR3 loop: CASSLGLGGNQPQHF. CDR3 DNA sequence: TGTGCCAGCAGTCTAGGGTTAGGGGGCAATCAGCCCCAGCATTTT.